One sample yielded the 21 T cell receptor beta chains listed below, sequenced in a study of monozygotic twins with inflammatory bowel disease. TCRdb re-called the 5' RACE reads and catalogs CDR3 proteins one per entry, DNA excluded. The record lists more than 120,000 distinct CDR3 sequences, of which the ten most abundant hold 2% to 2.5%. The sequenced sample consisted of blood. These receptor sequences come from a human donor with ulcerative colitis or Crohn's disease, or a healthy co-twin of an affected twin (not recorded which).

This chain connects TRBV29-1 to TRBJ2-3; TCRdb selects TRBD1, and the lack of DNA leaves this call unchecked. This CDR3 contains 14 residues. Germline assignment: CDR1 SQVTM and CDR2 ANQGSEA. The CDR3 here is CSVEGGRSTDTQYF.

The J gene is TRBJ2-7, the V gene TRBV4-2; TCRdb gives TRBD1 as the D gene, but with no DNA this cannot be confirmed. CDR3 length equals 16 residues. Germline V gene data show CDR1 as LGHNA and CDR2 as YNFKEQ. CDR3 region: CASSQAWGGEYYEQYF.

The CDR3 loop is CASSLVPESYEQYF. The V gene is TRBV11-2, the J gene TRBJ2-7. Germline assignment: CDR1 SGHAT and CDR2 FQNNGV. This CDR3 region has 14 residues.

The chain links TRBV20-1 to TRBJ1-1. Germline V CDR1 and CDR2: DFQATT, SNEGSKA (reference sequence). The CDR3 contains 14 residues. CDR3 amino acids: CSAYRQHRVSKAFF.

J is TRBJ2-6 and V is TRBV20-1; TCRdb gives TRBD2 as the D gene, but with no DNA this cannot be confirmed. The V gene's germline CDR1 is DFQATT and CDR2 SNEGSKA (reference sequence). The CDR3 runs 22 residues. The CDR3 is CSASIFTGGSSNLFSGANVLTF.

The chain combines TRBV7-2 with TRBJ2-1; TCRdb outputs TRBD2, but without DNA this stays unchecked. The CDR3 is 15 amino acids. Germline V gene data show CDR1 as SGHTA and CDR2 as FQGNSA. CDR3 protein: CASSYLAGGLQEQFF. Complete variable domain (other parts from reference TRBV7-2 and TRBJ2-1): GAGVSQSPSNKVTEKGKDVELRCDPISGHTALYWYRQSLGQGLEFLIYFQGNSAPDKSGLPSDRFSAERTGGSVSTLTIQRTQQEDSAVYLCASSYLAGGLQEQFFGPGTRLTVL.

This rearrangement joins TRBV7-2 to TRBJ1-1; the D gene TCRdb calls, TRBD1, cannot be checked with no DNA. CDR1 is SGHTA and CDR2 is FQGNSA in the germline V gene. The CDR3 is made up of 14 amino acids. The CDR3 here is CASSQDRRLTEAFF.

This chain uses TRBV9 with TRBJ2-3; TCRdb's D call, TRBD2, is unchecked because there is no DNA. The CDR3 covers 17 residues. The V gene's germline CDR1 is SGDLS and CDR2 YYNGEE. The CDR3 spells CASSVVGGGPSATTQYF. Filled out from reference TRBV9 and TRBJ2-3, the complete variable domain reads DSGVTQTPKHLITATGQRVTLRCSPRSGDLSVYWYQQSLDQGLQFLIQYYNGEERAKGNILERFSAQQFPDLHSELNLSSLELGDSALYFCASSVVGGGPSATTQYFGPGTRLTVL.

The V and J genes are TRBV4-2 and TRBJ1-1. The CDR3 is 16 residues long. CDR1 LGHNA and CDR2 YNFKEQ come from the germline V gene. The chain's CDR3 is CASSQDGGVSGTEAFF.

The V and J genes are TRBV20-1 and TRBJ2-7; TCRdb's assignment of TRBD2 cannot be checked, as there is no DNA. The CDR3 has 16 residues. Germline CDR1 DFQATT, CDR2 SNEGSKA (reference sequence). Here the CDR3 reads CSAIGTSGGNAYEQYF.

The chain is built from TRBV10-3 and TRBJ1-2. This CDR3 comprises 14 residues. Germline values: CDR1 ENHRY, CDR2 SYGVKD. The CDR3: CAISEGWVRYGYTF.

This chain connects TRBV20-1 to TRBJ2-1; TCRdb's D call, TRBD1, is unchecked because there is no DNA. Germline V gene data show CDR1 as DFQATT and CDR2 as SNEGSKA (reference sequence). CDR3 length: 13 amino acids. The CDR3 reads CSARLDRGNEQFF.

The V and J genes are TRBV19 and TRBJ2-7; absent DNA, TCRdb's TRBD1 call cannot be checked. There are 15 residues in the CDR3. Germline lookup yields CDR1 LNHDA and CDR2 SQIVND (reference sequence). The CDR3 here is CASSIDAGGSYEQYF.

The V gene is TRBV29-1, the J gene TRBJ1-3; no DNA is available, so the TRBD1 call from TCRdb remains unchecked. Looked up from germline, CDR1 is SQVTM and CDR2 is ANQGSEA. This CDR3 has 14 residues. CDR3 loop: CSVEQGFSGNTIYF.

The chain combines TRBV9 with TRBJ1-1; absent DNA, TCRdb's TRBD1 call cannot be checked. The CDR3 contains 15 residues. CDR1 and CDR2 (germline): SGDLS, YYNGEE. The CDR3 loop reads CASSPWTGGNTEAFF.

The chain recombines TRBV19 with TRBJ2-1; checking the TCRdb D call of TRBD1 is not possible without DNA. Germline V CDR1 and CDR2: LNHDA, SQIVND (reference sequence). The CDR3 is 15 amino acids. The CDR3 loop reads CATKPLGGIYNEQFF.

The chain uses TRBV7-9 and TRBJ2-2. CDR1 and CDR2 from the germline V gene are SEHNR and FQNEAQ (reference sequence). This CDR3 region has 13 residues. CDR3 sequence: CASSNPWGEELFF.

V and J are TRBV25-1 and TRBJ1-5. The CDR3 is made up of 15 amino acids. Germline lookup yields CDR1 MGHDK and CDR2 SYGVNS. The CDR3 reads CASSPGTSWIQPQHF. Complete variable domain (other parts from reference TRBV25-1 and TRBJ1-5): EADIYQTPRYLVIGTGKKITLECSQTMGHDKMYWYQQDPGMELHLIHYSYGVNSTEKGDLSSESTVSRIRTEHFPLTLESARPSHTSQYLCASSPGTSWIQPQHFGDGTRLSIL.

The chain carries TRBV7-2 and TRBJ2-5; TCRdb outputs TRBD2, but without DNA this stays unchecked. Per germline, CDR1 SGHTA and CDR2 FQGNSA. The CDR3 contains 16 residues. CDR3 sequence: CASSSPGLAEQETQYF. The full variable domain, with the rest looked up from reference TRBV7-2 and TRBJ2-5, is GAGVSQSPSNKVTEKGKDVELRCDPISGHTALYWYRQSLGQGLEFLIYFQGNSAPDKSGLPSDRFSAERTGGSVSTLTIQRTQQEDSAVYLCASSSPGLAEQETQYFGPGTRLLVL.

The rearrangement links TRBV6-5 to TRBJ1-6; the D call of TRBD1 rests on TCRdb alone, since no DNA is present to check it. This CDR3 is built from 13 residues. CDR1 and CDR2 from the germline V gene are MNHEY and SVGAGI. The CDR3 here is CASSYEGNSPLHF.

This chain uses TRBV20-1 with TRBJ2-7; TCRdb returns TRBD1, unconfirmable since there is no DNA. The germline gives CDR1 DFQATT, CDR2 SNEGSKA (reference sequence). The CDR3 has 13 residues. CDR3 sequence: CSASRPPLYEQYF.